This passage covers 2 T cell receptor beta chains from one sample sequenced in a study of a mutant IDH1 vaccine in newly diagnosed glioma. TCRdb's copy holds only in-frame clones and misses some; the assay was immunoSEQ multiplex PCR. The profile shows under 80,000 clones, 80% to 90% of them singletons. Time point given: baseline, week 1 (first vaccination visit). Indicated treatment: pre-vaccination baseline after standard-of-care therapy. Sequenced material: PBMCs, taken from a glioma patient treated with radiotherapy, temozolomide or both. The origin of the receptors is a man aged 25 to 40 with glioma.

The CDR3 is CASSRRVPGDEQFF. CDR3 sequence (DNA): TGTGCCAGCAGCCGCCGGGTCCCGGGGGATGAGCAGTTCTTC. The V and J genes are TRBV7-9 and TRBJ2-1, with D possibly TRBD2 on 6 matching bases. Trimming took off 5 bases at V and 8 bases at J, with 16 bases between the two ends. The length of the CDR3 is 14 residues. Germline V gives CDR1 SEHNR, CDR2 FQNEAQ (reference sequence).

The chain links TRBV11-2 to TRBJ2-2, with D possibly being TRBD2 (7 bases). The germline V gene has CDR1 SGHAT and CDR2 FQNNGV. The CDR3 consists of 15 residues. V lost 7 bases and J 5 bases, leaving 17 bases between the germline ends. The CDR3 region has the DNA TGTGCCAGCACCCCGGAGGGGGGGATAACCGGGGAGCTGTTTTTT. This translates into CASTPEGGITGELFF.